These T cell receptor beta chains were read from a single sample in a study of blood T cell repertoires in COVID-19. Method: immunoSEQ multiplex PCR; TCRdb's copy keeps in-frame clones and lacks some. This sample has 60,000 to 85,000 clones, with roughly 70% found just once. Material: peripheral blood. These receptors were taken from a human donor with acute or convalescent COVID-19. The donor label of this sample is uncertain. The CDR3 runs from the conserved cysteine through the conserved F or W. A D gene is named only where the DNA matches it firmly. Clone size is shown for a subset of rows, as once, few, many or a class of expanded clone.

d_call | j_call | cdr3_length | v_call | clone_size | cdr3_nt | cdr3_aa
TRBD2 | TRBJ2-1 | 15 | TRBV7-2 | - | TGTGCCAGCAGCTTCGGGGGGACTGTCCTTGAAGAGCAGTTCTTC | CASSFGGTVLEEQFF
TRBD1 | TRBJ1-2 | 13 | TRBV12-3/TRBV12-4 | - | TGTGCCAGCTCTATCCACGAGCAGGGGGTCCCCACCTTC | CASSIHEQGVPTF
TRBD1 | TRBJ1-1 | 15 | TRBV7-9 | many | TGTGCCAGTAATCCGGGACAGGGATTTCACACTGAAGCTTTCTTT | CASNPGQGFHTEAFF
TRBD1 | TRBJ2-7 | 15 | TRBV11-2 | - | TGTGCCAGCAGCCGAGCCGGGGGACAGGGACCCGGGCAGTACTTC | CASSRAGGQGPGQYF
- | TRBJ1-5 | 14 | TRBV5-1 | - | TGCGCCAGCAGTGAAACAGGCCACAATCAGCCCCAGCATTTT | CASSETGHNQPQHF
TRBD2 | TRBJ2-7 | 19 | TRBV7-2 | few | TGTGCCAGCAGCCCGCGCGGACTAGCGGGAGACTTAGCTCTCTACGAGCAGTACTTC | CASSPRGLAGDLALYEQYF
- | TRBJ2-1 | 13 | TRBV9 | - | TGTGCCAGCAGCGTAAACAGGGACAATGAGCAGTTCTTC | CASSVNRDNEQFF
TRBD1 | TRBJ2-1 | 16 | TRBV19 | - | TGTGCCAGTAGTATGATAGCCGGGACAGGTGACAATGAGCAGTTCTTC | CASSMIAGTGDNEQFF
- | TRBJ1-4 | 16 | TRBV15 | - | TGTGCCACCAGCAGACAGCGGGCCACCACGAATGAAAAACTGTTTTTT | CATSRQRATTNEKLFF
- | TRBJ2-5 | 15 | TRBV5-4 | - | TGTGCCAGCAGCGGGGGGAAGGGAGTAAAAGAGACCCAGTACTTC | CASSGGKGVKETQYF
- | TRBJ2-4 | 11 | TRBV20-1 | - | TGCAGTGCTAGAGATCTCACAGTTCAGTACTTC | CSARDLTVQYF
- | TRBJ2-2 | 12 | TRBV9 | many | TGTGCCAGCAGCCTTCGGTCCGGGGAGCTGTTTTTT | CASSLRSGELFF
TRBD2 | TRBJ2-5 | 16 | TRBV19 | - | TGTGCCAGTAGTATTTTCGCGACTAGCGGCCAAGAGACCCAGTACTTC | CASSIFATSGQETQYF
- | TRBJ1-2 | 14 | TRBV5-1 | - | TGCGCCAGCAGCTTGTTAGCATCTAACTATGGCTACACCTTC | CASSLLASNYGYTF
TRBD1 | TRBJ2-7 | 15 | TRBV6-2/TRBV6-3 | few | TGTGCCAGCAGTTACAGGGGACAGGGGACCTACGAGCAGTACTTC | CASSYRGQGTYEQYF
- | TRBJ1-6 | 19 | TRBV28 | few | TGTGCCAGCAGCTCAAGTCTAGGGGCTTCAGGGTCCTATAATTCACCCCTCCACTTT | CASSSSLGASGSYNSPLHF
- | TRBJ1-2 | 15 | TRBV25-1 | - | TGTGCCAGCAGTGACCGTCAGGGGAATAACTATGGCTACACCTTC | CASSDRQGNNYGYTF
TRBD1 | TRBJ1-6 | 14 | TRBV4-1 | - | TGCGCCAGCAGCTCCGGGACAGATAATTCACCCCTCCACTTT | CASSSGTDNSPLHF
- | TRBJ2-2 | 14 | TRBV3-1/TRBV3-2 | - | TGTGCCAGCAGAAGCTTCCAGAACACCGGGGAGCTGTTTTTT | CASRSFQNTGELFF
- | TRBJ2-5 | 14 | TRBV27 | - | TGTGCCAGCAGTTGGCAGGGTCCCCAAGAGACCCAGTACTTC | CASSWQGPQETQYF